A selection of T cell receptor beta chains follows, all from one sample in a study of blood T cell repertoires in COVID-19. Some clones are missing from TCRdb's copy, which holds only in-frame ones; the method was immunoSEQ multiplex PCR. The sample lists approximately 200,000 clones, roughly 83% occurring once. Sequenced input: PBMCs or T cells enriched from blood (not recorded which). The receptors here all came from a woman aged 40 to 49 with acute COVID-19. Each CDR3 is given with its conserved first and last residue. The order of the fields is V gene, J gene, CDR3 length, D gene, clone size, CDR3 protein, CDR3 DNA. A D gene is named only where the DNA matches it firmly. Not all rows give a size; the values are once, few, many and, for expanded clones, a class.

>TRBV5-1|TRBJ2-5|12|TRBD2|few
CASSWEGETQYF
TGCGCCAGCAGTTGGGAGGGAGAGACCCAGTACTTC
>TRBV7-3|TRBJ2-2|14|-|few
CASRESANTGELFF
TGTGCCAGCAGGGAGAGCGCGAACACCGGGGAGCTGTTTTTT
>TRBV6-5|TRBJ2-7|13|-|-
CASSEGWGREQYF
TGTGCCAGCTCTGAGGGATGGGGGCGCGAGCAGTACTTC
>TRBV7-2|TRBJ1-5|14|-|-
CASSFLQGGQPQHF
TGTGCCAGCAGCTTTTTACAGGGCGGTCAGCCCCAGCATTTT
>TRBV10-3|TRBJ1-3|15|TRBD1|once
CAISVAQGYGNTIYF
TGTGCCATCAGTGTAGCACAGGGGTACGGAAACACCATATATTTT
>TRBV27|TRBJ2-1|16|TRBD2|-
CASSTRASGTYNEQFF
TGTGCCAGCAGTACCCGGGCTAGCGGAACCTACAATGAGCAGTTCTTC
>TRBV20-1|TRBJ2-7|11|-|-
CSWGPLYEQYF
TGCAGTTGGGGGCCCCTTTACGAGCAGTACTTC
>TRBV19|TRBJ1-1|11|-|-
CASRWESEAFF
TGTGCCAGCAGGTGGGAGAGTGAAGCTTTCTTT
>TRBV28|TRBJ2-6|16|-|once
CASRPGMRPGANVLTF
TGTGCCAGCAGGCCGGGAATGAGGCCTGGGGCCAACGTCCTGACTTTC
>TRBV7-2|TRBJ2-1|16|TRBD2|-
CASSLVAAGGVNEQFF
TGTGCCAGCAGCTTAGTGGCAGCGGGGGGGGTCAATGAGCAGTTCTTC
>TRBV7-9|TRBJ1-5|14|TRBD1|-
CASSSRTGTKPQHF
TGTGCCAGCAGCTCTCGGACAGGGACAAAGCCCCAGCATTTT
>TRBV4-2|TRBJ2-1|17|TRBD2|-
CASSQDTSGGAGDEQFF
TGTGCCAGCAGCCAAGATACCAGCGGGGGGGCCGGCGATGAGCAGTTCTTC
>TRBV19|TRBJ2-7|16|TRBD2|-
CASSIDILAGVHEQYF
TGTGCCAGTAGTATAGATATACTAGCGGGAGTGCACGAGCAGTACTTC
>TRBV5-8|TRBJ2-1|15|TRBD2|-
CASSFRTSGGNEQFF
TGTGCCAGCAGCTTTAGGACTAGCGGGGGCAATGAGCAGTTCTTC
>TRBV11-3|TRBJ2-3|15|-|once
CASSLGAASTDTQYF
TGTGCCAGCAGCTTAGGAGCGGCTAGCACAGATACGCAGTATTTT
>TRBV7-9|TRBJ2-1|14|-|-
CASSTQTRSNEQFF
TGTGCCAGCAGCACCCAGACTAGATCCAATGAGCAGTTCTTC
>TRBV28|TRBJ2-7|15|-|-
CASSPRAVSSYEQYF
TGTGCCAGCAGTCCCAGGGCGGTGAGCTCCTACGAGCAGTACTTC
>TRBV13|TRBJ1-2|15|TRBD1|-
CASSTLRDRGQGYTF
TGTGCCAGCAGCACACTCCGGGACAGGGGGCAAGGCTACACCTTC
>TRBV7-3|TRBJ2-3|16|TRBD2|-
CASSLISGGPGDTQYF
TGTGCCAGCAGCTTAATATCGGGAGGGCCCGGGGATACGCAGTATTTT
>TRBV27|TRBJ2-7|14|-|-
CASSPTGQSYEQYF
TGTGCCAGCAGTCCCACCGGACAGTCCTACGAGCAGTACTTC
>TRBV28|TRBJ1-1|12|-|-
CASSPGAREAFF
TGTGCCAGCAGCCCAGGGGCGCGGGAAGCTTTCTTT
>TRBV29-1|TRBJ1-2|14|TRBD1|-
CSVPNRGGDYGYTF
TGCAGCGTGCCTAACAGGGGGGGGGACTATGGCTACACCTTC
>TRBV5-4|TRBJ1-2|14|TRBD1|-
CASSLDRGYYGYTF
TGTGCCAGCAGCTTGGACAGGGGATACTATGGCTACACCTTC
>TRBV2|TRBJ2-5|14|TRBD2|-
CASRGLARGGTQYF
TGTGCCAGCAGGGGACTAGCGAGAGGAGGGACCCAGTACTTC
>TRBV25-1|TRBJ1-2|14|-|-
CASSGGQNLYGYTF
TGTGCCAGCAGTGGTGGGCAGAATCTCTATGGCTACACCTTC
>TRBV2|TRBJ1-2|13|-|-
CASSEITSYGYTF
TGTGCCAGCAGTGAGATAACAAGCTATGGCTACACCTTC
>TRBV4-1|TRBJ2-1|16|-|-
CASSQAGTGSYNEQFF
TGCGCCAGCAGCCAGGCCGGGACTGGGTCCTACAATGAGCAGTTCTTC
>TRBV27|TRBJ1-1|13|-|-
CASSLRGRTEAFF
TGTGCCAGCAGTTTACGGGGGAGAACTGAAGCTTTCTTT
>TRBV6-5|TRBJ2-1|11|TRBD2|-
CASSRDYQQFF
TGTGCCAGCAGTCGGGACTACCAGCAGTTCTTC
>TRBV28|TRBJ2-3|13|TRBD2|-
CASSLSGADTQYF
TGTGCCAGCAGTTTAAGCGGGGCAGATACGCAGTATTTT
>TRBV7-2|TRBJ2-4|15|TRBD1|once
CASNLPGQGAEVQYF
TGTGCCAGCAACCTACCGGGACAGGGGGCGGAGGTTCAGTACTTC
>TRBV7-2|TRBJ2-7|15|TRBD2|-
CASSRSSGGDYEQYF
TGTGCCAGCAGCAGATCTAGCGGGGGGGACTACGAGCAGTACTTC
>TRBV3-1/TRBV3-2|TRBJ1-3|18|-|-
CASSLGRTEEDSGNTIYF
TGTGCCAGCAGCCTAGGACGGACGGAGGAAGACTCTGGAAACACCATATATTTT
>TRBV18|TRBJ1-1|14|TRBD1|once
CASSSRQGYTEAFF
TGTGCCAGCTCGAGTCGACAGGGGTACACTGAAGCTTTCTTT
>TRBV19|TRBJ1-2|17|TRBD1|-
CASSIDRRTGSAAGYTF
TGTGCCAGTAGTATAGATCGTCGGACAGGGTCGGCCGCTGGCTACACCTTC
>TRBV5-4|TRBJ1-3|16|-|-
CASSLGAGVSGNTIYF
TGTGCCAGCAGCTTGGGGGCAGGCGTCTCTGGAAACACCATATATTTT
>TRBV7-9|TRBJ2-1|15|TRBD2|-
CASSPTSGGYNEQFF
TGTGCCAGCAGCCCGACTAGCGGGGGCTACAATGAGCAGTTCTTC
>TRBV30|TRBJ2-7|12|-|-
CAWSQNGWEQYF
TGTGCCTGGAGCCAAAATGGCTGGGAGCAGTACTTC
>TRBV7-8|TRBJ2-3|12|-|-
CASSPQGDTQYF
TGTGCCAGCAGTCCACAGGGTGATACGCAGTATTTT
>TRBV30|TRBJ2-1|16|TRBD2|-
CAWSGLSGSSYNEQFF
TGTGCCTGGAGTGGTCTAAGCGGGAGCTCCTACAATGAGCAGTTCTTC